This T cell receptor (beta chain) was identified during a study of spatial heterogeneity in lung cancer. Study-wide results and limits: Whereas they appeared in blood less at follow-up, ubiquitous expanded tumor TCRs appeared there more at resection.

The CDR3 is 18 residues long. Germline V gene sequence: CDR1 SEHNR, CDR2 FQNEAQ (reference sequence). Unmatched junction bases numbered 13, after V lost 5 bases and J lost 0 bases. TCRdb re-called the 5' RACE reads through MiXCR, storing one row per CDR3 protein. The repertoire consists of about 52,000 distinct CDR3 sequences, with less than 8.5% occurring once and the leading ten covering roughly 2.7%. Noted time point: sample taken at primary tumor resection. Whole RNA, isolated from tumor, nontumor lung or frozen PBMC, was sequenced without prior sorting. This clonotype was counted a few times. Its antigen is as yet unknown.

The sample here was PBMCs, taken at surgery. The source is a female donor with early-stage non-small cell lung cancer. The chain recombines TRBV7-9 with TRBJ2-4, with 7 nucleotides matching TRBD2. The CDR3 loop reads CASSPHVGGYLAKNIQYF. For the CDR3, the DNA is TGTGCCAGCAGCCCCCATGTGGGGGGGTATTTAGCCAAAAACATTCAGTACTTC.